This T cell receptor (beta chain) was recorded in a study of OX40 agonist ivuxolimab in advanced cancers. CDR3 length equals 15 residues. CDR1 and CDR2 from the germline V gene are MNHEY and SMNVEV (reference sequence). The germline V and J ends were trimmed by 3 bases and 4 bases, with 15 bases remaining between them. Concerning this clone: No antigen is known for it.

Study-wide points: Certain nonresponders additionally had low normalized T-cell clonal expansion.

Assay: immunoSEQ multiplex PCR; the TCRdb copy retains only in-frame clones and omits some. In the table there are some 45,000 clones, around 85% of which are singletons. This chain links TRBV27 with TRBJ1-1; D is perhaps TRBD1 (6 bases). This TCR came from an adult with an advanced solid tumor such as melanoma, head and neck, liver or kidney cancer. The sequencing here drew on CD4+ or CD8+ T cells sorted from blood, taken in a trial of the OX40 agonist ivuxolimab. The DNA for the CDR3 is TGTGCCAGCAGTTTCTCAGGGGACCTGTTCACTGAAGCTTTCTTT. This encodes CASSFSGDLFTEAFF.